A selection of T cell receptor beta chains follows, all from one sample in a study of shared clonotypes between healthy human individuals. Here immunoSEQ multiplex PCR was the method, and the copy in TCRdb shows in-frame clones only, minus some. The sample holds under 1 million clones, about 97% seen once. Sequenced sample: naive CD8+ T cells sorted from blood. The receptors come from a man younger than 45 in good health. Both conserved end residues are part of each CDR3. A D gene is named only where the DNA matches it firmly. Not all rows give a size; the values are once, few, many and, for expanded clones, a class.

clone_size	d_call	v_call	j_call	cdr3_aa	cdr3_nt
once	-	TRBV5-5	TRBJ2-3	CASSLWEGARDTQYF	TGTGCCAGCAGCTTGTGGGAGGGGGCGCGGGATACGCAGTATTTT
-	-	TRBV10-2	TRBJ1-5	CASSETRVSNQPQHF	TGCGCCAGCAGTGAGACGAGGGTTAGCAATCAGCCCCAGCATTTT
-	-	TRBV5-4	TRBJ2-1	CASSIGAGNVYEQFF	TGTGCCAGCAGCATAGGAGCTGGGAACGTTTATGAGCAGTTCTTC
-	-	TRBV7-6	TRBJ1-4	CASSLAPLSGRNEKLFF	TGTGCCAGCAGCTTAGCCCCACTGAGCGGCCGTAATGAAAAACTGTTTTTT
once	TRBD2	TRBV4-1	TRBJ2-7	CASSQGLAGGLVQYF	TGCGCCAGCAGCCAAGGACTAGCGGGAGGGCTGGTGCAGTACTTC
-	-	TRBV5-1	TRBJ2-1	CASSLESYNEQFF	TGCGCCAGCAGCTTGGAATCCTACAATGAGCAGTTCTTC
-	-	TRBV7-3	TRBJ2-3	CASSLTTLAAQYF	TGTGCCAGCAGCTTAACCACGCTAGCTGCGCAGTATTTT
-	TRBD2	TRBV5-1	TRBJ2-1	CASSLASGRAHEQFF	TGCGCCAGCAGCTTGGCTAGCGGGAGGGCCCATGAGCAGTTCTTC
-	TRBD1	TRBV29-1	TRBJ2-2	CSVEPRDRNTGELFF	TGCAGCGTTGAACCCCGGGACAGAAACACCGGGGAGCTGTTTTTT
-	TRBD2	TRBV29-1	TRBJ2-1	CSVVGLADSSYNEQFF	TGCAGCGTTGTGGGACTAGCGGATTCCTCCTACAATGAGCAGTTCTTC
-	-	TRBV28	TRBJ1-2	CASSLPYGGYTF	TGTGCCAGCAGTTTACCCTATGGTGGCTACACCTTC
-	-	TRBV27	TRBJ2-7	CASSPNDAFPYEQYF	TGTGCCAGCAGCCCGAACGACGCTTTTCCCTACGAGCAGTACTTC
-	-	TRBV27	TRBJ2-3	CASSNRLEGTDTQYF	TGTGCCAGCAGTAACCGACTAGAGGGCACAGATACGCAGTATTTT
-	-	TRBV5-4	TRBJ1-3	CASSSEHPRSGNTIYF	TGTGCCAGCAGCTCCGAACATCCAAGAAGTGGAAACACCATATATTTT
-	TRBD1	TRBV9	TRBJ2-3	CASSDDLDRGPTDTQYF	TGTGCCAGCAGCGACGACCTCGACAGGGGGCCGACAGATACGCAGTATTTT
-	TRBD2	TRBV5-8	TRBJ2-7	CASSLPSLAGSPYEQYF	TGTGCCAGCAGCTTGCCCTCCCTAGCGGGATCCCCCTACGAGCAGTACTTC
-	-	TRBV11-2	TRBJ2-3	CASSLFGSSTDTQYF	TGTGCCAGCAGCTTATTTGGTAGTAGCACAGATACGCAGTATTTT
-	-	TRBV29-1	TRBJ2-6	CSVEEFVASGANVLTF	TGCAGCGTTGAAGAATTTGTGGCCTCTGGGGCCAACGTCCTGACTTTC
-	-	TRBV18	TRBJ2-1	CASFTDLNEQFF	TGTGCCAGCTTTACGGACTTGAATGAGCAGTTCTTC
-	-	TRBV27	TRBJ1-3	CASSSPAGNSGNTIYF	TGTGCCAGCAGTTCGCCCGCCGGGAACTCTGGAAACACCATATATTTT
few	TRBD1	TRBV27	TRBJ1-5	CASKGKGQGTQPQHF	TGTGCCAGCAAGGGGAAAGGACAGGGGACTCAGCCCCAGCATTTT
-	-	TRBV7-9	TRBJ2-3	CASSPSTDTQYF	TGTGCCAGCAGCCCCAGCACAGATACGCAGTATTTT
once	-	TRBV19	TRBJ2-5	CASSISTSETETQYF	TGTGCCAGTAGTATTTCCACATCAGAGACAGAGACCCAGTACTTC